Each of the 32 T cell receptor beta chains below was sequenced from the same sample in a study of T cell responses to AZD1222 COVID-19 vaccine. Measured with immunoSEQ multiplex PCR; TCRdb has only the in-frame clones, and not every one. This sample has about 160,000 clones, with about nine tenths found just once. Sequenced here: peripheral blood, sampled on day 0 of AZD1222 vaccination. All receptors derive from an adult in good health.

The chain uses TRBV2 and TRBJ2-1; 9 bases agree with TRBD2. CDR1 is SNHLY, CDR2 FYNNEI, per germline. CDR3 length: 17 amino acids. V lost 0 bases, J lost 7 bases, and 10 bases stayed unmatched. Here the CDR3 DNA reads TGTGCCAGCAGTGAAGCGCTTCTAAGCGGGGGGTTTAATGAGCAGTTCTTC. Its protein is CASSEALLSGGFNEQFF.

The CDR3 DNA follows: TGTGCCAGCACAGGGACAGGCCTGTCGAACACTGAAGCTTTCTTT. Encoded protein: CASTGTGLSNTEAFF. The V call is TRBV9, the J call TRBJ1-1; the match to TRBD1 covers 8 bases. Germline assignment: CDR1 SGDLS and CDR2 YYNGEE. J was trimmed by 1 base and V by 6 bases; bases with no gene match: 8. The CDR3 is 15 residues long.

The chain has TRBV13 and TRBJ1-1; D might be TRBD1 (5 bases). The CDR3 runs 16 residues. Between the trimmed V and J ends, which lost 1 base and 1 base, there was a span of 13 bases. Germline V gives CDR1 PRHDT, CDR2 FYEKMQ (reference sequence). The CDR3 here is CASSLAGGRGNTEAFF. The CDR3 DNA reads as TGTGCCAGCAGCTTAGCCGGGGGTAGGGGGAACACTGAAGCTTTCTTT.

The chain recombines TRBV18 with TRBJ2-2, with a tentative D call TRBD1 (5 bases). Trimming pared 2 bases from V and 3 bases from J, leaving 10 bases between. CDR1 is KGHSH and CDR2 is LQKENI in the germline V gene. This CDR3 is built from 15 residues. CDR3 coding DNA: TGTGCCAGCTCACCAAGGCAGGGTGACACCGGGGAGCTGTTTTTT. This codes for CASSPRQGDTGELFF.

The chain uses TRBV5-1 and TRBJ1-1; D is possibly TRBD1 (6 bases). Germline values: CDR1 SGHRS, CDR2 YFSETQ. Trimming removed 4 bases at V and 6 bases at J, with 19 bases between. The CDR3 runs to 15 residues. The CDR3 DNA reads TGCGCCAGCAGCCCGGGAATCTCAACAGGGCCTGAAGCTTTCTTT. Its translation is CASSPGISTGPEAFF.

The V call is TRBV9, the J call TRBJ2-3; no firm D call. The CDR3 spans 14 residues. Trimming shortened V by 6 bases and J by 2 bases, and 13 bases separated the two germline ends. Germline V gene sequence: CDR1 SGDLS, CDR2 YYNGEE. CDR3: CASTPSPDTDTQYF. DNA for the CDR3: TGTGCCAGCACCCCAAGCCCCGACACAGATACGCAGTATTTT.

V and J are TRBV6-2 or TRBV6-3 and TRBJ2-5; 9 bases map to TRBD2. Losses at the gene ends were 5 bases for V and 5 bases for J; bases not matched to a gene: 12. The CDR3 extends over 16 amino acids. CDR1 and CDR2 (germline): MNHEY, SVGEGT. CDR3 in amino acids: CASSPRDSGSSETQYF. CDR3 DNA: TGTGCCAGCAGTCCCCGTGATAGCGGGAGTTCTGAGACCCAGTACTTC.

The J gene is TRBJ1-2, the V gene TRBV5-1, with 7 bases aligning to TRBD1. V lost 4 bases to trimming and J lost 5 bases; unmatched junction nucleotides: 8. Germline CDR1 SGHRS, CDR2 YFSETQ. There are 14 residues in the CDR3. The CDR3 sequence: CASSLETGSYGYTF. In DNA, the CDR3 is TGCGCCAGCAGCCTCGAGACAGGGTCATATGGCTACACCTTC.

On this clone: Germline and junction disagree at one end, which may indicate a read error. The chain recombines TRBV7-9 with TRBJ2-1; perhaps TRBD1 as D (5 bases). CDR1 and CDR2 from the germline V gene are SEHNR and FQNEAQ (reference sequence). The CDR3 spans 13 residues. The CDR3 nucleotides are TGTGCCAGCAGGTTAGACAGAACTACCGAGCAGTTCTTC. Translated, it gives CASRLDRTTEQFF.

The chain recombines TRBV2 with TRBJ1-2; D is uncertain. This CDR3 has 14 amino acids. V shed 6 bases and J shed 2 bases, with 13 bases lying between them. Germline values: CDR1 SNHLY, CDR2 FYNNEI. CDR3 bases: TGTGCCAGCAGGGAGGATCGGGCGAACTATGGCTACACCTTC. Translated: CASREDRANYGYTF.

CDR3 region: CAISERGATGNTIYF. CDR3 nucleotide sequence: TGTGCCATCAGTGAACGGGGGGCTACTGGAAACACCATATATTTT. V and J are TRBV10-3 and TRBJ1-3; D possibly corresponds to TRBD1 (6 bases). CDR3 length: 15 amino acids. CDR1 and CDR2 (germline): ENHRY, SYGVKD. V lost 3 bases and J 2 bases, leaving 11 bases between the germline ends.

The chain has TRBV28 and TRBJ2-7; D gene ambiguous. Germline V gene sequence: CDR1 MDHEN, CDR2 SYDVKM. This CDR3 contains 16 residues. V was pared by 5 bases and J by 0 bases, with 17 bases between. CDR3: CASSPQSLASSYEQYF. In nucleotides, the CDR3 is TGTGCCAGCAGTCCCCAGAGTTTGGCAAGCTCCTACGAGCAGTACTTC.

The chain couples TRBV25-1 to TRBJ1-2; 9 bases line up with TRBD1. V was pared by 2 bases and J by 4 bases, with 2 bases of the junction left unmatched. Germline V gene lookup returns CDR1 MGHDK and CDR2 SYGVNS. The CDR3 spans 14 residues. DNA of the CDR3: TGTGCCAGCAGTGAAACAGGGGGCCCCTATGGCTACACCTTC. Encoded protein: CASSETGGPYGYTF.

This sequence joins TRBV18 and TRBJ1-2; possible D gene TRBD1, 5 bases. CDR3 length: 16 residues. The germline CDR1 and CDR2 sequences are KGHSH and LQKENI. V was trimmed by 0 bases and J by 4 bases, leaving 15 bases between them. The CDR3 reads CASSPPAGRFFYGYTF. For the CDR3, the DNA is TGTGCCAGCTCACCACCGGCGGGGCGGTTCTTCTATGGCTACACCTTC.

This chain links TRBV11-2 with TRBJ2-7; 10 bases agree with TRBD2. From germline, CDR1 is SGHAT and CDR2 FQNNGV. V trimming: 3 bases; J trimming: 7 bases; junction bases outside the gene matches: 6. The CDR3 contains 14 residues. In DNA form, the CDR3 reads TGTGCCAGCAGCTTGGCTAGCGGGAGTGGAGAGCAGTACTTC. Translated, it gives CASSLASGSGEQYF.

The chain employs TRBV7-3 and TRBJ1-3; D gene ambiguous. V was cut by 5 bases and J by 2 bases, with 7 bases left in between. Per the germline V gene, CDR1 is SGHTA and CDR2 is FQGTGA. This CDR3 is 13 amino acids long. In nucleotides, the CDR3 is TGTGCCAGCAGCCCAACTGCTGGAAACACCATATATTTT. Its protein is CASSPTAGNTIYF.

With respect to this clone: The same CDR3 is also encoded by other DNA sequences in this sample. The gene calls are TRBV7-8 and TRBJ1-1, with TRBD1 as a possible D gene (5 bases). CDR3 size: 14 residues. V lost 5 bases to trimming and J lost 1 base, with 11 bases between them. Germline CDR1 is SGHVS and CDR2 is FQNEAQ. The CDR3 sequence: CASSPGTPNTEAFF. The CDR3 coding sequence is TGTGCCAGCAGCCCCGGGACGCCGAACACTGAAGCTTTCTTT. Full variable domain (missing parts from reference TRBV7-8 and TRBJ1-1): GAGVSQSPRYKVAKRGQDVALRCDPISGHVSLFWYQQALGQGPEFLTYFQNEAQLDKSGLPSDRFFAERPEGSVSTLKIQRTQQEDSAVYLCASSPGTPNTEAFFGQGTRLTVV.

This clone is a singleton in its sample. This chain joins TRBV9 and TRBJ1-3; D remains unclear. Trimming shortened V by 3 bases and J by 4 bases, and 8 bases separated the two germline ends. From germline, CDR1 is SGDLS and CDR2 YYNGEE. The CDR3 loop spans 13 amino acids. The CDR3 region has the DNA TGTGCCAGCAGCGGAGGTCAAGGAAACACCATATATTTT. Its translation is CASSGGQGNTIYF.

This clone was seen just once. The chain links TRBV24-1 to TRBJ2-1; 11 bases agree with TRBD2. This CDR3 comprises 14 residues. With 4 bases clipped from V and 10 bases from J, the junction kept 5 bases outside the gene matches. The germline CDR1 and CDR2 sequences are KGHDR and SFDVKD. As DNA, the CDR3 is TGTGCCACCAGTGACCCCGGACTAGCGGGCGAGCAGTTCTTC. Its protein is CATSDPGLAGEQFF.

This clone was picked up one time. The rearrangement uses TRBV12-5 and TRBJ1-1; D is perhaps TRBD1 (6 bases). The V end was cut by 7 bases, the J end by 4 bases, with 19 bases between. Germline V lookup: CDR1 LGHNT, CDR2 FRNRAP. The CDR3 has 15 residues. CDR3 residues: CASAPGGARGTEAFF. Here the CDR3 DNA reads TGTGCTAGTGCCCCCGGGGGGGCGCGAGGCACTGAAGCTTTCTTT.

The chain is built from TRBV4-2 and TRBJ1-5; perhaps TRBD1 as D (5 bases). V was clipped by 4 bases and J by 4 bases, with 11 bases between them. From germline, CDR1 is LGHNA and CDR2 YNFKEQ. CDR3 length: 14 residues. In nucleotides, the CDR3 is TGTGCCAGCAGCCCCCGGGACCAAAATCAGCCCCAGCATTTT. Its protein product is CASSPRDQNQPQHF.

V is TRBV15 and J is TRBJ1-2; the match to TRBD1 covers 9 bases. Germline V gene sequence: CDR1 LNHNV, CDR2 YYDKDF (reference sequence). This CDR3 has 19 residues. V shed 5 bases and J 3 bases; nucleotides not matched to a gene: 19. The CDR3 coding sequence is TGTGCCACCAGCTCACCCCCCGGGACAGGGAGGAGAGGGGACTATGGCTACACCTTC. Residues: CATSSPPGTGRRGDYGYTF.

This chain connects TRBV7-6 to TRBJ1-5; no reliable D call. The CDR3 has 14 amino acids. CDR1 SGHVS and CDR2 FNYEAQ come from the germline V gene. The ends were cut back, 5 bases at V and 5 bases at J, with 13 bases in the middle. The CDR3 protein is CASSLGPPDQPQHF. CDR3 nucleotide sequence: TGTGCCAGCAGCCTGGGCCCTCCGGATCAGCCCCAGCATTTT.

This clone was recorded only once. The chain couples TRBV29-1 to TRBJ1-1; D not resolved. Germline CDR1 reads SQVTM; CDR2 reads ANQGSEA. The V end was cut by 5 bases, the J end by 10 bases, with 14 bases between. CDR3 length: 11 residues. The CDR3: CSVLGTLTAFF. CDR3 nucleotide sequence: TGCAGCGTTTTGGGCACCCTGACAGCTTTCTTT.

The gene calls are TRBV3-1 (or the pseudogene TRBV3-2) and TRBJ1-2, with 7 bases matching TRBD1. J lost 1 base, V lost 1 base, and 3 bases had no gene match. Germline V gene data show CDR1 as LGHDT and CDR2 as YNNKEL (reference sequence). CDR3 length equals 15 residues. The chain's CDR3 is CASSQGNRGNYGYTF. The DNA for the CDR3 is TGTGCCAGCAGCCAAGGGAACAGGGGTAACTATGGCTACACCTTC.

This clone has more than one count but fewer than ten. The chain employs TRBV9 and TRBJ1-6; TRBD1 might be the D (6 bases). Looked up from germline, CDR1 is SGDLS and CDR2 is YYNGEE. With 0 bases removed from V and 10 bases from J, the gap between germline ends came to 14 bases. The length of the CDR3 is 15 residues. The CDR3 here is CASSVAQGLGSPLHF. CDR3 nucleotide sequence: TGTGCCAGCAGCGTAGCCCAGGGGCTAGGGTCACCCCTCCACTTT.

The V gene is TRBV6-4, the J gene TRBJ2-1; 7 positions agree with TRBD1. CDR1 MRHNA and CDR2 SNTAGT come from the germline V gene. The CDR3 is made up of 12 amino acids. V lost 4 bases to trimming and J lost 9 bases; unmatched junction nucleotides: 3. CDR3 coding DNA: TGTGCCAGCAGTGCCACAGGGGCTGAGCAGTTCTTC. Its translation: CASSATGAEQFF.

The rearrangement uses TRBV7-9 and TRBJ1-1; D not resolved. This CDR3 spans 11 amino acids. The V gene lost 6 bases and the J gene lost 13 bases, with 15 bases spanning the gap. Germline CDR1 is SEHNR and CDR2 is FQNEAQ (reference sequence). This CDR3 reads CASRAILEGFF. The CDR3 nucleotides read TGTGCCAGCAGGGCGATACTAGAGGGTTTCTTT. The complete variable domain, with remaining parts taken from reference TRBV7-9 and TRBJ1-1, reads DTGVSQNPRHKITKRGQNVTFRCDPISEHNRLYWYRQTLGQGPEFLTYFQNEAQLEKSRLLSDRFSAERPKGSFSTLEIQRTEQGDSAMYLCASRAILEGFFGQGTRLTVV.

The chain recombines TRBV5-4 with TRBJ1-1, with TRBD1 matching over 7 bases. This CDR3 spans 13 amino acids. V lost 3 bases, J lost 4 bases, and 3 bases stayed unmatched. Germline V gene sequence: CDR1 SGHNT, CDR2 YYREEE (reference sequence). The CDR3 loop is CASSSQGGTEAFF. The CDR3 nucleotides are TGTGCCAGCAGCTCTCAGGGGGGCACTGAAGCTTTCTTT.

The CDR3 sequence is CASSLRGVSNQPQHF. The CDR3 DNA reads TGTGCCAGCAGCTTAAGAGGGGTAAGCAATCAGCCCCAGCATTTT. The V gene is TRBV5-6, the J gene TRBJ1-5, with D maybe TRBD1 (5 bases). V lost 2 bases and J lost 1, with 10 bases in between. Looked up from germline, CDR1 is SGHDT and CDR2 is YYEEEE. CDR3 length equals 15 residues.

This clone has only a few counts. The rearrangement links TRBV28 to TRBJ1-5; D unclear. V lost 3 bases and J lost 4, with 13 bases in between. The CDR3 sequence is 15 residues long. From germline, CDR1 is MDHEN and CDR2 SYDVKM. The CDR3 DNA sequence: TGTGCCAGCAGTTTGTCATTGGCGGGAAATCAGCCCCAGCATTTT. As protein: CASSLSLAGNQPQHF.

The chain links TRBV7-8 to TRBJ1-1; the D gene is possibly TRBD1 (5 bases). There are 12 residues in the CDR3. Germline loops: CDR1 SGHVS, CDR2 FQNEAQ. The germline V and J ends were trimmed by 5 bases and 11 bases, with 15 bases remaining between them. The CDR3 DNA reads TGTGCCAGCAGCCAACGATGGGGGGAGGCTTTCTTT. Translation gives CASSQRWGEAFF.